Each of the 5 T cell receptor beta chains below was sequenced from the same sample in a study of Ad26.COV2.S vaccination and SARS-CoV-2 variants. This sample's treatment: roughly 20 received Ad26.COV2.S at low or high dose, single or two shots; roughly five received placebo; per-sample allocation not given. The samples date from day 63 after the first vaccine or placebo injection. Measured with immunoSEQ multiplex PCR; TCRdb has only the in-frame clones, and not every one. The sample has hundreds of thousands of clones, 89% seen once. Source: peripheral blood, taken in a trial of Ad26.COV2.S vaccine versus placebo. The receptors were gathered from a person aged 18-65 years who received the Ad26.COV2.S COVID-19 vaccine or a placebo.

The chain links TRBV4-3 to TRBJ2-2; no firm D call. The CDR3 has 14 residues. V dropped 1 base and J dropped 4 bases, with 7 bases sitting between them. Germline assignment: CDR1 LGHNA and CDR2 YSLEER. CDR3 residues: CASSQVRTTGELFF. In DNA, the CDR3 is TGCGCCAGCAGCCAAGTGAGGACCACCGGGGAGCTGTTTTTT.

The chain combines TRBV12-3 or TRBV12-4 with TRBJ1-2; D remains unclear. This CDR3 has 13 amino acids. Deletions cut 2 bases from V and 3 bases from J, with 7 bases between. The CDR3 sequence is CASSLWADYGYTF. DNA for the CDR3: TGTGCCAGCAGTTTATGGGCTGACTATGGCTACACCTTC.

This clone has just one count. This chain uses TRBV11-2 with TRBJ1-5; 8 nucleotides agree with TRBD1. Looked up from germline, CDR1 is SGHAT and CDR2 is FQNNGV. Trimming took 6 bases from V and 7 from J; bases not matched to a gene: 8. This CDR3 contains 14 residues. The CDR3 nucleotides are TGTGCCAGCAGTTCGGACAGGGTGGGACAGCCCCAGCATTTT. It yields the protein CASSSDRVGQPQHF.

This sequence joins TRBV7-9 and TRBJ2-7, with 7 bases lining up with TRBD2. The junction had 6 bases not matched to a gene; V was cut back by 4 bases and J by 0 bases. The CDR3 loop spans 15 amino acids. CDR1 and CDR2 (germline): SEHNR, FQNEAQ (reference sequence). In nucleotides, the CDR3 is TGTGCCAGCAGCTCTAGCCGGGGGGTCTCCTACGAGCAGTACTTC. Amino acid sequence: CASSSSRGVSYEQYF.

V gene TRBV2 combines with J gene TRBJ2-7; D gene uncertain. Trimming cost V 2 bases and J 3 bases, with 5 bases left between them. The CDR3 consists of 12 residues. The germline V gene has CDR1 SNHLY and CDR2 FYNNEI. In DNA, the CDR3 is TGTGCCAGCAGTGAAATGGGCTACGAGCAGTACTTC. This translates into CASSEMGYEQYF.